This note documents a single TCR beta chain sequence. The antigen is not known. Only in-frame clones appear in the TCRdb table, and some are missing; sequencing was by immunoSEQ multiplex PCR. The profile shows roughly 130,000 clones, roughly 92% of them singletons. This entry comes from a study of T cell responses to AZD1222 COVID-19 vaccine. Study findings and constraints: Females outnumbered males among donors, who were mostly white British; clonal diversity was possibly underestimated. At baseline, seropositivity was found in only a handful of AZD1222 recipients. As reported, nearly half of all spike-specific TCRs target variant regions that are unmutated. Repertoire sampling happened only post peak T cell response.

Germline V gives CDR1 SGHNT, CDR2 YENEEA. V gave up 7 bases and J gave up 0 bases, with 17 bases separating them. CDR3 length: 16 residues. V usage is TRBV11-3 and J usage is TRBJ2-3, with D maybe TRBD2 (7 bases). The sequences come from peripheral blood, collected 28 days after the second AZD1222 dose. The sequence came from an adult who received the AZD1222 COVID-19 vaccine. Written as DNA, the CDR3 is TGTGCCAGCACCATTAGGGGGGGGGCTAGCACAGATACGCAGTATTTT. The encoded protein is CASTIRGGASTDTQYF.